Listed here are 31 T cell receptor beta chains from one sample, sequenced in a study of blood T cell repertoires in COVID-19. Produced via immunoSEQ multiplex PCR; TCRdb's table is partial and in-frame only. The table records over 250,000 clones, 89% of them present only once. The specimen sequenced was peripheral blood. The receptors here all came from a man aged 45 to 65 with acute or convalescent COVID-19.

This chain connects TRBV19 to TRBJ2-4; 9 bases are shared with TRBD1. CDR3 length equals 15 residues. V lost 5 bases, J lost 3 bases, and 5 bases stayed unmatched. Germline assignment: CDR1 LNHDA and CDR2 SQIVND (reference sequence). CDR3 nucleotides: TGTGCCAGTAGTTCACAGGGGGCTAACAAAAACATTCAGTACTTC. It yields the protein CASSSQGANKNIQYF.

V and J are TRBV18 and TRBJ2-7, with D perhaps TRBD2 (6 bases). The CDR3 runs to 13 residues. The germline V gene has CDR1 KGHSH and CDR2 LQKENI. V was pared by 6 bases and J by 5 bases, with 14 bases between. CDR3 coding DNA: TGTGCCAGCTCCCCGGGGGTCGGCGACGAGCAGTACTTC. Its translation: CASSPGVGDEQYF.

The rearrangement uses TRBV6-2 or TRBV6-3 and TRBJ2-7; TRBD1 is a possible D gene (6 bases). Per germline, CDR1 MNHEY and CDR2 SVGEGT. Between the trimmed V and J ends, which lost 1 base and 4 bases, there was a span of 17 bases. This CDR3 is built from 16 residues. In nucleotides, the CDR3 is TGTGCCAGCAGTTACTTTTTGACAGGTTCTCGTTACGAGCAGTACTTC. Residues: CASSYFLTGSRYEQYF.

This sequence joins TRBV10-3 and TRBJ1-2, with TRBD1 matching over 9 bases. The CDR3 has 15 amino acids. V gave up 3 bases and J gave up 8 bases; unmatched junction bases: 10. CDR1 ENHRY and CDR2 SYGVKD come from the germline V gene. The CDR3 loop is CAISEADRGWAGYTF. The CDR3 DNA reads TGTGCCATCAGTGAAGCGGACAGGGGATGGGCCGGCTACACCTTC.

In its sample, this clone was seen once. The DNA of the CDR3 is TGTGCCAGCAGCTTGGTTATGGGGGGTAGTTCACCCCTCCACTTT. Its translation is CASSLVMGGSSPLHF. The rearrangement joins TRBV7-2 to TRBJ1-6, with a possible D match to TRBD1 (5 bases). The V end lost 3 bases, the J end lost 9 bases, and 15 bases lay between the germline ends. Germline loops: CDR1 SGHTA, CDR2 FQGNSA. The CDR3 length is 15 residues.

The chain links TRBV3-1 (or the pseudogene TRBV3-2) to TRBJ2-5, with D tentatively TRBD1 (5 bases). Germline-derived CDR1 and CDR2 are LGHDT and YNNKEL (reference sequence). Deletions cut 1 base from V and 5 bases from J, with 11 bases between. The CDR3 extends over 14 amino acids. DNA for the CDR3: TGTGCCAGCAGCCAAGGGGCAGGGTTGGAGACCCAGTACTTC. This gives the protein CASSQGAGLETQYF.

Points on this clone: Other DNA sequences of this sample code for an identical CDR3. The J gene is TRBJ1-4, the V gene TRBV5-5; weak D call: TRBD1 (6 bases). Germline CDR1 is SGHKS and CDR2 is YYEKEE (reference sequence). Trimming cost V 5 bases and J 4 bases, with 9 bases left between them. The CDR3 consists of 13 residues. CDR3 nucleotide sequence: TGTGCCAGCAGTCCGGACAGTAATGAAAAACTGTTTTTT. It is translated as CASSPDSNEKLFF.

The V and J genes are TRBV5-1 and TRBJ1-5; TRBD1 agrees at 9 bases. V trimming: 4 bases; J trimming: 5 bases; junction bases outside the gene matches: 4. The CDR3 covers 14 residues. Per the germline V gene, CDR1 is SGHRS and CDR2 is YFSETQ. The CDR3 reads CASSLRQGDQPQHF. For the CDR3, the DNA is TGCGCCAGCAGCCTACGACAGGGGGATCAGCCCCAGCATTTT.

This clone was observed a handful of times. This chain links TRBV5-1 with TRBJ2-1; the D is unclear. V was cut by 1 base and J by 4 bases, with 15 bases left in between. The CDR3 length is 16 residues. Per the germline V gene, CDR1 is SGHRS and CDR2 is YFSETQ. The CDR3 DNA sequence: TGCGCCAGCAGCTTGATTCCGCGGCCTATATACAATGAGCAGTTCTTC. It is translated as CASSLIPRPIYNEQFF.

The V gene is TRBV6-5, the J gene TRBJ1-2; D remains ambiguous. The germline gives CDR1 MNHEY, CDR2 SVGAGI. V lost 5 bases to trimming and J lost 3 bases, with 7 bases between them. This CDR3 is 12 amino acids long. As DNA, the CDR3 is TGTGCCAGCAGTACGGGGTACTATGGCTACACCTTC. Its translation is CASSTGYYGYTF.

The chain carries TRBV5-6 and TRBJ1-1; 8 nucleotides line up with TRBD1. Germline V lookup: CDR1 SGHDT, CDR2 YYEEEE. This CDR3 is built from 13 residues. Trimming at V came to 0 bases and at J to 5 bases, leaving 0 bases not matched to a gene. The CDR3: CASSLDRGTEAFF. CDR3 bases: TGTGCCAGCAGCTTGGACAGGGGGACTGAAGCTTTCTTT. Together with reference TRBV5-6 and TRBJ1-1, the CDR3 gives the full variable domain: DAGVTQSPTHLIKTRGQQVTLRCSPKSGHDTVSWYQQALGQGPQFIFQYYEEEERQRGNFPDRFSGHQFPNYSSELNVNALLLGDSALYLCASSLDRGTEAFFGQGTRLTVV.

This sequence joins TRBV4-1 and TRBJ2-1, with D tentatively TRBD2 (6 bases). Germline loops: CDR1 MGHRA, CDR2 YSYEKL. CDR3 length equals 17 residues. V was clipped by 0 bases and J by 2 bases, with 14 bases between them. In DNA form, the CDR3 reads TGCGCCAGCAGCCAAGAAGATAGGACTAACGCCTACAATGAGCAGTTCTTC. Amino acid sequence: CASSQEDRTNAYNEQFF.

V and J are TRBV30 and TRBJ1-2; 12 bases align to TRBD1. Germline lookup yields CDR1 GTSNPN and CDR2 SVGIG (reference sequence). V lost 7 bases, J lost 2 bases, and 5 bases stayed unmatched. The CDR3 consists of 14 residues. The chain's CDR3 is CAFTGTGGNYGYTF. The DNA of the CDR3 is TGTGCCTTTACCGGGACAGGGGGCAACTATGGCTACACCTTC.

The genes are TRBV6-1 and TRBJ1-3; D remains unclear. Germline lookup yields CDR1 MNHNS and CDR2 SASEGT. The germline V and J ends were trimmed by 6 bases and 2 bases, with 17 bases remaining between them. The CDR3 consists of 16 residues. The CDR3: CASRERLERTGNTIYF. The CDR3 coding sequence is TGTGCCAGCAGGGAACGGCTAGAGCGCACTGGAAACACCATATATTTT.

The gene calls are TRBV19 and TRBJ1-2; D may be TRBD1 (6 bases). V was pared by 4 bases and J by 6 bases, with 15 bases between. The germline V gene has CDR1 LNHDA and CDR2 SQIVND (reference sequence). The CDR3 extends over 14 amino acids. CDR3 in DNA: TGTGCCAGTAGTACCCCGAGGGGGTGGAATGGCTACACCTTC. Its translation: CASSTPRGWNGYTF.

The chain links TRBV5-6 to TRBJ2-7; 8 bases are shared with TRBD1. V shed 3 bases and J 2 bases; nucleotides not matched to a gene: 10. Germline V CDR1 and CDR2: SGHDT, YYEEEE. There are 16 residues in the CDR3. CDR3 region: CASSYFRDRPPYEQYF. In DNA form, the CDR3 reads TGTGCCAGCAGCTACTTCCGGGACAGGCCTCCCTACGAGCAGTACTTC.

The table lists this clone with a few counts. The rearrangement links TRBV6-5 to TRBJ2-1; D is unresolved. Germline V CDR1 and CDR2: MNHEY, SVGAGI. The V end was cut by 5 bases, the J end by 4 bases, with 6 bases between. CDR3 length: 12 amino acids. CDR3 sequence reads: CASSTDYNEQFF. CDR3 sequence (DNA): TGTGCCAGCAGTACAGATTACAATGAGCAGTTCTTC.

The CDR3 region has the DNA TGTGCCAGCAGTTTCACAGGGTACCCCTACAATGAGCAGTTCTTC. Amino acids: CASSFTGYPYNEQFF. The gene calls are TRBV27 and TRBJ2-1; D possibly corresponds to TRBD1 (6 bases). Germline V CDR1 and CDR2: MNHEY, SMNVEV (reference sequence). This CDR3 region has 15 residues. The germline V and J ends were trimmed by 3 bases and 2 bases, with 11 bases remaining between them.

V and J are TRBV10-3 and TRBJ2-5; 11 bases are shared with TRBD2. Looked up from germline, CDR1 is ENHRY and CDR2 is SYGVKD. The V gene end was trimmed by 6 bases and the J gene end by 7 bases; junction bases not matched to a gene: 16. This CDR3 comprises 17 residues. In DNA, the CDR3 is TGTGCCATCAGCGAATTTTCCGGGACTAGCGGCCCTGGGACCCAGTACTTC. Translating gives CAISEFSGTSGPGTQYF.

The rearrangement joins TRBV3-1 (or the pseudogene TRBV3-2) to TRBJ2-5; TRBD2 matches at 9 bases. Trimming removed 1 base from V and 7 bases from J; junction bases left unmatched: 10. The germline V gene encodes CDR1 LGHDT and CDR2 YNNKEL (reference sequence). CDR3 length equals 16 residues. In DNA form, the CDR3 reads TGTGCCAGCAGCCAAGCCGGAGCGGGGGGCCAGGGGACCCAGTACTTC. Translating gives CASSQAGAGGQGTQYF.

The chain uses TRBV9 and TRBJ1-1; 7 nucleotides match TRBD1. V shed 3 bases and J 1 base; nucleotides not matched to a gene: 6. The CDR3 runs to 15 residues. Germline assignment: CDR1 SGDLS and CDR2 YYNGEE. This CDR3 is CASSDSEGANTEAFF. CDR3 coding DNA: TGTGCCAGCAGCGATTCAGAGGGGGCGAACACTGAAGCTTTCTTT.

J is TRBJ1-1 and V is TRBV7-3; D call uncertain. This CDR3 has 14 residues. Germline V gene lookup returns CDR1 SGHTA and CDR2 FQGTGA. With 5 bases removed from V and 4 bases from J, the gap between germline ends came to 14 bases. CDR3 bases: TGTGCCAGCAGCCCTGCCCCTGGCGGCACTGAAGCTTTCTTT. Encoded protein: CASSPAPGGTEAFF.

The J gene is TRBJ1-2, the V gene TRBV5-6; D possibly corresponds to TRBD1 (6 bases). The CDR3 is made up of 14 amino acids. The germline gives CDR1 SGHDT, CDR2 YYEEEE. V was cut by 3 bases and J by 8 bases, with 17 bases left in between. CDR3: CASSSGTRAGGYTF. The CDR3 DNA reads TGTGCCAGCAGCTCCGGGACACGGGCGGGCGGCTACACCTTC.

The chain employs TRBV6-5 and TRBJ1-3; no definite D call. The CDR3 has 12 residues. V was pared by 6 bases and J by 3 bases, with 6 bases between. Germline V CDR1 and CDR2: MNHEY, SVGAGI. DNA of the CDR3: TGTGCCAGCAGGGCCAGTGGAAACACCATATATTTT. Residues: CASRASGNTIYF.

The chain couples TRBV2 to TRBJ1-3; a possible D gene is TRBD1 (5 bases). With 4 bases removed from V and 3 bases from J, the gap between germline ends came to 16 bases. The germline gives CDR1 SNHLY, CDR2 FYNNEI. The CDR3 loop spans 16 amino acids. The CDR3 DNA reads as TGTGCCAGCAGTGTGGGCAGGGCCTTTGGTGGAAACACCATATATTTT. This encodes CASSVGRAFGGNTIYF. Based on the CDR3 plus reference TRBV2 and TRBJ1-3, the full variable domain is EPEVTQTPSHQVTQMGQEVILRCVPISNHLYFYWYRQILGQKVEFLVSFYNNEISEKSEIFDDQFSVERPDGSNFTLKIRSTKLEDSAMYFCASSVGRAFGGNTIYFGEGSWLTVV.

This sequence joins TRBV19 and TRBJ2-4; 7 bases align to TRBD1. The V gene's germline CDR1 is LNHDA and CDR2 SQIVND (reference sequence). This CDR3 is 15 amino acids long. The ends lost 2 bases at V and 3 bases at J; junction bases unmatched: 4. CDR3 bases: TGTGCCAGTAGTATAACCGGGACAGACAAAAACATTCAGTACTTC. Translation: CASSITGTDKNIQYF. Full variable domain (rest looked up from reference TRBV19 and TRBJ2-4): DGGITQSPKYLFRKEGQNVTLSCEQNLNHDAMYWYRQDPGQGLRLIYYSQIVNDFQKGDIAEGYSVSREKKESFPLTVTSAQKNPTAFYLCASSITGTDKNIQYFGAGTRLSVL.

The rearrangement links TRBV9 to TRBJ1-2; 7 bases are shared with TRBD1. Germline trimming cut 0 bases from V and 5 bases from J; bases unmatched to any gene: 1. The length of the CDR3 is 13 residues. Germline V gene data show CDR1 as SGDLS and CDR2 as YYNGEE. The CDR3 loop reads CASSVEGAYGYTF. The CDR3 DNA is TGTGCCAGCAGCGTAGAGGGGGCGTATGGCTACACCTTC.

The chain recombines TRBV10-3 with TRBJ2-7; D gene unclear. The CDR3 covers 14 residues. V was cut by 0 bases and J by 1 base, with 7 bases left in between. CDR1 and CDR2 from the germline V gene are ENHRY and SYGVKD. DNA for the CDR3: TGTGCCATCAGTGAGTCGCCGCAGTCCTACGAGCAGTACTTC. This sequence encodes CAISESPQSYEQYF.

The chain uses TRBV5-4 and TRBJ1-2; D is unresolved. With 3 bases removed from V and 4 bases from J, the gap between germline ends came to 16 bases. The CDR3 totals 15 residues. The germline V gene has CDR1 SGHNT and CDR2 YYREEE (reference sequence). CDR3 nucleotides: TGTGCCAGCAGCTCCCAGGTTTCGCACACCTATGGCTACACCTTC. Translated, it gives CASSSQVSHTYGYTF.

This clone was seen a single time. This chain joins TRBV15 and TRBJ1-2; D perhaps matches TRBD1 (5 bases). Per germline, CDR1 LNHNV and CDR2 YYDKDF (reference sequence). The ends were cut back, 0 bases at V and 8 bases at J, with 19 bases in the middle. The CDR3 is made up of 16 amino acids. The CDR3 spells CATSREISDGGAGYTF. CDR3 in DNA: TGTGCCACCAGCAGAGAGATATCTGACGGGGGAGCAGGCTACACCTTC.

The rearrangement joins TRBV7-2 to TRBJ1-1, with D maybe TRBD1 (5 bases). The CDR3 has 15 residues. V lost 5 bases and J lost 4, with 17 bases in between. Germline CDR1 is SGHTA and CDR2 is FQGNSA. The CDR3 nucleotides read TGTGCCAGCAGCCGGGGGGATACGCGGGGCACTGAAGCTTTCTTT. It yields the protein CASSRGDTRGTEAFF.